A selection of T cell receptor beta chains follows, all from one sample in a study of shared clonotypes between healthy human individuals. Using immunoSEQ multiplex PCR, the repertoire was profiled, and TCRdb retains in-frame clones only, with some absent. The profile shows 2 million to 2.5 million clones, approximately 93% of them singletons. The sequenced material came from naive CD4+ T cells from PBMCs. The receptors were gathered from a man aged 18 to 35 in good health. Some clones in this sample may be carry-over from other donors' samples. CDR3s include the opening cysteine and the closing phenylalanine or tryptophan. A D gene is named only where the DNA matches it firmly. Some rows have no size entry. The others give once, few or many, or a class for an expanded clone.

NA	TRBV11-2	TRBD1	TRBJ1-2	TGTGCCAGCAGCTTAGTGCTGACAGGGAATGGCTACACCTTC	CASSLVLTGNGYTF
NA	TRBV2	NA	TRBJ1-1	TGTGCCAGCAGGGGCCTCCGAGGGGGGAGTGAAGCTTTCTTT	CASRGLRGGSEAFF
NA	TRBV5-1	NA	TRBJ2-3	TGCGCCAGCAGCTTGGGTCAGACCACAGATACGCAGTATTTT	CASSLGQTTDTQYF
NA	TRBV18	NA	TRBJ2-3	TGTGCCAGCTCACCGTTTAGCACAGATACGCAGTATTTT	CASSPFSTDTQYF
NA	TRBV10-2	NA	TRBJ1-6	TGCGCCAGCAGAGAACAGGGTAGCTCCTATAATTCACCCCTCCACTTT	CASREQGSSYNSPLHF
once	TRBV28	NA	TRBJ2-7	TGTGCCAGCAGTAGTGGGACGTTGAGAATGGACGAGCAGTACTTC	CASSSGTLRMDEQYF
NA	TRBV6-5	NA	TRBJ1-5	TGTGCCAGCAATGCCTCACAGAGGCGCGCTCAGCCCCAGCATTTT	CASNASQRRAQPQHF
NA	TRBV15	NA	TRBJ2-7	TGTGCCACCAGTCCCCCCAGGCTAGCGTCCTACGAGCAGTACTTC	CATSPPRLASYEQYF
once	TRBV19	NA	TRBJ1-1	TGTGCCAGTAACGCAATCGGGGGCACTGAAGCTTTCTTT	CASNAIGGTEAFF
NA	TRBV7-2	NA	TRBJ2-7	TGTGCCAGCAGCCGCCCGGGGGCCTACGAGCAGTACTTC	CASSRPGAYEQYF
NA	TRBV29-1	TRBD2	TRBJ2-2	TGCAGCGTTGCACTAGCGGGCGCGAACACCGGGGAGCTGTTTTTT	CSVALAGANTGELFF
NA	TRBV7-3	TRBD1	TRBJ2-1	TGTGCCAGCAGCTCGAACCGGGACAGGGGGCGGAATGAGCAGTTCTTC	CASSSNRDRGRNEQFF
few	TRBV2	NA	TRBJ1-5	TGTGCCAGCAGTGGAGGGGATCAGCCCCAGCATTTT	CASSGGDQPQHF
NA	TRBV2	NA	TRBJ2-1	TGTGCCAGCTTTAACGGTCAGGGGACTGAGCAGTTCTTC	CASFNGQGTEQFF
NA	TRBV25-1	NA	TRBJ2-7	TGTGCCACAATGAACTCCGGGGCGGCCGCCGAGCAGTACTTC	CATMNSGAAAEQYF
NA	TRBV29-1	TRBD1	TRBJ2-7	TGCAGCGTTGAAGAAGGAATGAGGGGGCTTTACGAGCAGTACTTC	CSVEEGMRGLYEQYF
NA	TRBV2	TRBD2	TRBJ2-7	TGTGCCAGCAGTGTGGCTAGCGGAGCCTACGAGCAGTACTTC	CASSVASGAYEQYF
NA	TRBV6-5	NA	TRBJ1-5	TGTGCCAGCAGTTATGCGATAGGGAGGGACCAGCCCCAGCATTTT	CASSYAIGRDQPQHF
NA	TRBV2	NA	TRBJ1-2	TGTGCCAGCAGTGCCCCAGGGATCGACTATGGCTACACCTTC	CASSAPGIDYGYTF
NA	TRBV6-1	NA	TRBJ1-5	TGTGCCAGCAGTGGGGGGAACAGCGGCAATCAGCCCCAGCATTTT	CASSGGNSGNQPQHF
NA	TRBV7-2	TRBD2	TRBJ2-7	TGTGCCAGCAGCTTAGTAGCGGGAGGTAACTCCTACGAGCAGTACTTC	CASSLVAGGNSYEQYF
NA	TRBV19	NA	TRBJ1-2	TGTGCCAGTAGTATCCAGACAGCCCCCTCCTATGGCTACACCTTC	CASSIQTAPSYGYTF
NA	TRBV5-1	TRBD1	TRBJ2-7	TGCGCCAGCAGCCATTGGGACAGATCCTACGAGCAGTACTTC	CASSHWDRSYEQYF
NA	TRBV5-1	TRBD1	TRBJ1-4	TGCGCCAGCAGCTTCTCAGGGGGCCTGGCTAATGAAAAACTGTTTTTT	CASSFSGGLANEKLFF
once	TRBV5-6	NA	TRBJ2-7	TGTGCCAGCAGAGCCAACAGGTACTCCTACGAGCAGTACTTC	CASRANRYSYEQYF
NA	TRBV5-1	NA	TRBJ2-2	TGCGCCAGCAGCTTGGCGCCGGGCTTGAACACCGGGGAGCTGTTTTTT	CASSLAPGLNTGELFF
NA	TRBV20-1	NA	TRBJ1-2	TGCAGTGCGGTGACCCTCTATGGCTACACCTTC	CSAVTLYGYTF
NA	TRBV9	NA	TRBJ2-7	TGTGCCAGCAGCGTAGAAATGGGGCGGCCCTACGAGCAGTACTTC	CASSVEMGRPYEQYF
once	TRBV7-8	NA	TRBJ1-2	TGTGCCAGCAGCTTCGCCTTACTTTATGGCTACACCTTC	CASSFALLYGYTF
NA	TRBV5-1	TRBD1	TRBJ1-1	TGCGCCAGCAGCATCAGCCCGGGACAGCCGAACACTGAAGCTTTCTTT	CASSISPGQPNTEAFF
once	TRBV28	NA	TRBJ2-7	TGTGCCAGCAGTTCTGTCGGTAACGAGCAGTACTTC	CASSSVGNEQYF
NA	TRBV5-1	NA	TRBJ2-5	TGCGCCAGCAGCGAACCCGGGGGAGAGACCCAGTACTTC	CASSEPGGETQYF
NA	TRBV19	TRBD1	TRBJ2-7	TGTGCCAGTAGTATCCGGACAGGGCCCTACGAGCAGTACTTC	CASSIRTGPYEQYF
once	TRBV6-6	NA	TRBJ2-1	TGTGCCAGCGGAACCGGCAATGAGCAGTTCTTC	CASGTGNEQFF
NA	TRBV28	TRBD1	TRBJ2-7	TGTGCCAGCGACGGGACAGGGGAACGCGAGCAGTACTTC	CASDGTGEREQYF
NA	TRBV7-9	NA	TRBJ1-2	TGTGCCAGCAGCACCATTGGCTACACCTTC	CASSTIGYTF
NA	TRBV10-3	TRBD2	TRBJ2-5	TGTGCCATCAGTGCGGGGGGGGAGACCCAGTACTTC	CAISAGGETQYF
once	TRBV5-1	NA	TRBJ1-2	TGCGCCAGCAGCTTGGACGGGGAGGCGCAGGGCTACACCTTC	CASSLDGEAQGYTF
few	TRBV6-5	NA	TRBJ1-5	TGTGCCAGCAGTCCGGACATCAATGGGAATCAGCCCCAGCATTTT	CASSPDINGNQPQHF
NA	TRBV2	NA	TRBJ2-2	TGTGCCAGCAGTGAAAGGCGGACAGACAACACCGGGGAGCTGTTTTTT	CASSERRTDNTGELFF